These 12 T cell receptor beta chains originate from one sample sequenced in a study of cytomegalovirus exposure and HLA in healthy donors. A multiplex PCR was run with 60 Vbeta primers and 13 Jbeta primers. Data came from immunoSEQ multiplex PCR; TCRdb stores just in-frame clones and leaves some out. The table lists about 79,000 clones, just over 70% of them singletons, with approximately 8.9% in the top ten. Sequencing was performed on PBMCs. These receptors originate from a man aged 55-75 years in good health and CMV-seronegative.

The genes are TRBV6-1 and TRBJ1-4; D remains ambiguous. The germline V gene encodes CDR1 MNHNS and CDR2 SASEGT. The CDR3 length is 11 residues. V lost 3 bases and J 16 bases, leaving 12 bases between the germline ends. The CDR3 protein is CASSENDYQFF. The DNA of the CDR3 is TGTGCCAGCAGTGAGAACGACTACCAGTTTTTT.

This clone occurred a few times. The CDR3 is CASSLARETQYF. CDR3 DNA sequence: TGCGCCAGCAGCTTGGCCAGGGAGACCCAGTACTTC. The chain recombines TRBV5-1 with TRBJ2-5; D is ambiguous. The CDR3 runs 12 residues. V gave up 0 bases and J gave up 5 bases, with 5 bases separating them. CDR1 is SGHRS and CDR2 is YFSETQ in the germline V gene.

The CDR3 region is CASSSGHRLYEQYF. For the CDR3, the DNA is TGTGCCAGCAGTTCCGGACACCGTCTATACGAGCAGTACTTC. The V and J genes are TRBV6-5 and TRBJ2-7; possible D gene TRBD1, 5 bases. Trimming removed 4 bases at V and 4 bases at J, with 14 bases between. In germline, CDR1 is MNHEY, CDR2 SVGAGI. The CDR3 has 14 amino acids.

The chain couples TRBV7-9 to TRBJ2-7; 7 bases agree with TRBD1. The length of the CDR3 is 16 residues. CDR1 is SEHNR and CDR2 is FQNEAQ in the germline V gene (reference sequence). V dropped 2 bases and J dropped 2; count of bases not matched to a gene: 9. The CDR3 loop is CASSLFAGTETYEQYF. CDR3 sequence (DNA): TGTGCCAGCAGCTTATTCGCCGGGACAGAGACCTACGAGCAGTACTTC.

The rearrangement uses TRBV6-1 and TRBJ2-2; 8 nucleotides align to TRBD1. Looked up from germline, CDR1 is MNHNS and CDR2 is SASEGT. With V trimmed by 7 bases and J by 0 bases, 4 bases remained unmatched. This CDR3 region has 15 residues. As DNA, the CDR3 is TGTGCCAGCATCCCGGGACAGGCGAACACCGGGGAGCTGTTTTTT. The encoded protein is CASIPGQANTGELFF.

The V call is TRBV5-8, the J call TRBJ2-4, with 7 bases matching TRBD1. V lost 4 bases and J lost 5; bases outside the gene matches: 15. The germline gives CDR1 SGHTS, CDR2 YDEGEE. The CDR3 has 17 amino acids. The CDR3 region is CASSLLGRQGEENIQYF. The DNA of the CDR3 is TGTGCCAGCAGCCTGCTAGGCCGACAGGGAGAAGAAAACATTCAGTACTTC.

This clone was counted only a few times. The chain carries TRBV9 and TRBJ2-3, with 12 bases matching TRBD2. The V and J ends lost 1 base and 4 bases, in that order; junction bases with no gene match: 10. CDR3 length equals 18 residues. Germline CDR1 is SGDLS and CDR2 is YYNGEE. The CDR3 region has the DNA TGTGCCAGCAGCGTATTGCTAGCGGGGGGGCCTTCACCAGATACGCAGTATTTT. This sequence encodes CASSVLLAGGPSPDTQYF.

In DNA form, the CDR3 reads TGCGCCAGCAGCCAGGGCTCCGGGACACTTTCCTACGAGCAGTACTTC. Its translation: CASSQGSGTLSYEQYF. The J gene is TRBJ2-7, the V gene TRBV4-1, with D possibly being TRBD1 (6 bases). The CDR3 covers 16 residues. The V end was cut by 3 bases, the J end by 1 base, with 16 bases between. Germline CDR1 is MGHRA and CDR2 is YSYEKL.

The gene calls are TRBV7-2 and TRBJ2-1; 14 bases are shared with TRBD2. The J segment lost 0 bases and the V segment lost 5 bases, leaving 6 bases of the junction unmatched. The germline V gene encodes CDR1 SGHTA and CDR2 FQGNSA. The CDR3 is 18 amino acids. The CDR3 is CASSRLAGGPNSYNEQFF. CDR3 DNA sequence: TGTGCCAGCAGCCGACTAGCGGGAGGGCCCAACTCCTACAATGAGCAGTTCTTC. The variable domain in full, with the rest retrieved from reference TRBV7-2 and TRBJ2-1, is GAGVSQSPSNKVTEKGKDVELRCDPISGHTALYWYRQSLGQGLEFLIYFQGNSAPDKSGLPSDRFSAERTGGSVSTLTIQRTQQEDSAVYLCASSRLAGGPNSYNEQFFGPGTRLTVL.

V and J are TRBV19 and TRBJ2-7; a possible D gene is TRBD1 (6 bases). The CDR3 has 15 residues. Germline CDR1 reads LNHDA; CDR2 reads SQIVND (reference sequence). Trimming stripped 5 bases from V and 2 bases from J, with 16 bases between. The CDR3 region has the DNA TGTGCCAGTAGTCGGGCCCTGGGGGCCACCTACGAGCAGTACTTC. This encodes CASSRALGATYEQYF.

The chain combines TRBV7-2 with TRBJ2-1; the match to TRBD2 covers 9 bases. The CDR3 length is 15 residues. In germline, CDR1 is SGHTA, CDR2 FQGNSA. V trimming: 2 bases; J trimming: 7 bases; junction bases outside the gene matches: 6. CDR3: CASSLNSGRLNEQFF. In DNA, the CDR3 is TGTGCCAGCAGCTTAAATAGCGGGAGACTAAATGAGCAGTTCTTC.

The chain has TRBV6-1 and TRBJ2-7, with 7 bases that match TRBD2. The germline CDR1 and CDR2 sequences are MNHNS and SASEGT. The CDR3 runs 12 residues. The ends lost 4 bases at V and 3 bases at J; junction bases unmatched: 0. The CDR3 bases are TGTGCCAGCAGTGCTAGCGGCTACGAGCAGTACTTC. Translated: CASSASGYEQYF.